The 30 T cell receptor beta chains below all came from one sample that was sequenced in a study of T-cell reconstitution after alpha-beta-depleted transplantation in children (dated by TCRdb to 2016 to 2018). The library was generated by PCR. The instrument was an Illumina HiSeq 2500. To normalize quantification of the TCRbeta repertoire, the TCR libraries were built with molecular barcoding that relied on unique molecular identifiers. The raw public reads went through TCRdb reprocessing: fastp at Q25, MiXCR clone calling, in-frame beta chains kept. Identical CDR3 protein sequences are pooled into one entry, listed with their most common genes and DNA. In this sample the table shows some 500,000 distinct CDR3 sequences, about 33% of which occur a single time. The top ten constitute roughly 2.5% of the sample. The material was PBMCs from the stem cell graft donor, obtained from the stem cell graft. The receptors derive from a human donor who donated a stem cell graft to a child with aplastic anemia.

The V gene is TRBV4-3, the J gene TRBJ2-7; D is ambiguous. The CDR3 sequence is 14 residues long. In germline, CDR1 is LGHNA, CDR2 YSLEER. V shed 0 bases and J shed 6 bases, with 12 bases lying between them. The chain's CDR3 is CASSQERTAAEQYF. The CDR3 coding sequence is TGCGCCAGCAGCCAAGAAAGGACCGCCGCCGAGCAGTACTTC.

This clonotype appeared a few times. The chain recombines TRBV6-1 with TRBJ2-7; D may match TRBD1 or TRBD2 (6 bases each). Germline values: CDR1 MNHNS, CDR2 SASEGT. The CDR3 has 14 residues. V dropped 3 bases and J dropped 6 bases, with 15 bases sitting between them. CDR3 sequence (DNA): TGTGCCAGCAGTGAGGGGTGGGGGGCGGTCGAGCAGTACGTC. This codes for CASSEGWGAVEQYV.

V usage is TRBV29-1 and J usage is TRBJ2-3, with 16 bases lining up with TRBD2. Per the germline V gene, CDR1 is SQVTM and CDR2 is ANQGSEA. There are 17 residues in the CDR3. V trimming: 4 bases; J trimming: 0 bases; junction bases outside the gene matches: 4. This CDR3 is CSVAGLAGGFSTDTQYF. In DNA, the CDR3 is TGCAGCGTTGCGGGACTAGCGGGAGGGTTTAGCACAGATACGCAGTATTTT.

On this clonotype itself: At one of its ends the junction is not consistent with the germline gene, which may arise from a read error. The chain carries TRBV10-3 and TRBJ1-2; D is possibly TRBD1 (5 bases). The CDR3 runs to 14 residues. Per the germline V gene, CDR1 is ENHRY and CDR2 is SYGVKD. CDR3 coding DNA: TGTGCGATCACGGGGGACGTCTCAGGCTATGGCTACACCTTC. It encodes CAITGDVSGYGYTF.

This rearrangement joins TRBV5-4 to TRBJ1-2; 7 bases map to TRBD1. This CDR3 is built from 15 residues. The germline V gene encodes CDR1 SGHNT and CDR2 YYREEE (reference sequence). J was trimmed by 2 bases and V by 3 bases; bases with no gene match: 7. The CDR3 reads CASSWPAQGNYGYTF. The CDR3 bases are TGTGCCAGCAGCTGGCCTGCACAGGGGAACTATGGCTACACCTTC.

The chain links TRBV30 to TRBJ1-1; perhaps TRBD1 as D (6 bases). Trimming removed 0 bases at V and 7 bases at J, with 9 bases between. From germline, CDR1 is GTSNPN and CDR2 SVGIG (reference sequence). This CDR3 is built from 12 residues. In nucleotides, the CDR3 is TGTGCCTGGAGTGTCGGACAGTATGAAGCTTTCTTT. Translated, it gives CAWSVGQYEAFF.

The V call is TRBV27, the J call TRBJ2-1; D not certain. The CDR3 is 16 residues long. Germline CDR1 reads MNHEY; CDR2 reads SMNVEV (reference sequence). V lost 0 bases and J 0 bases, leaving 9 bases between the germline ends. The CDR3 sequence: CASSLSAPSSYNEQFF. CDR3 DNA: TGTGCCAGCAGTTTATCTGCGCCGAGCTCCTACAATGAGCAGTTCTTC.

V and J are TRBV29-1 and TRBJ2-4; D perhaps matches TRBD1 (5 bases). V dropped 4 bases and J dropped 7 bases, with 14 bases sitting between them. From germline, CDR1 is SQVTM and CDR2 ANQGSEA. This CDR3 spans 13 amino acids. The CDR3 DNA reads TGCAGCGTTGTGGACATTGGTGACAACATTCAGTACTTC. It translates to CSVVDIGDNIQYF.

The gene calls are TRBV7-8 and TRBJ2-7; 7 positions agree with TRBD2. CDR1 and CDR2 (germline): SGHVS, FQNEAQ. CDR3 length equals 14 residues. V shed 1 base, J shed 2 bases, and the junction held 2 bases outside the gene matches. The CDR3 protein is CASSLGGTTYEQYV. The CDR3 nucleotides are TGTGCCAGCAGCTTAGGGGGGACTACCTACGAGCAGTACGTC.

The genes are TRBV5-1 and TRBJ1-4, with TRBD1 as a possible D gene (5 bases). CDR3 length: 14 residues. Looked up from germline, CDR1 is SGHRS and CDR2 is YFSETQ. Trimming took off 5 bases at V and 4 bases at J, with 12 bases between the two ends. CDR3 coding DNA: TGCGCCAGCAGACTGACAGCTGTTAATGAAAAACTGTTTTTT. Translation gives CASRLTAVNEKLFF.

In its sample, this clonotype was seen many times. The chain recombines TRBV5-1 with TRBJ1-2, with D unclear. Trimming removed 6 bases from V and 1 base from J, with 13 bases in between. Germline lookup yields CDR1 SGHRS and CDR2 YFSETQ. The CDR3 is made up of 14 amino acids. The CDR3: CASTPIADNYGYTF. DNA for the CDR3: TGCGCCAGCACCCCGATCGCTGATAACTATGGCTACACCTTC.

The chain is built from TRBV6-2 or TRBV6-3 and TRBJ1-2; the D is unclear. The CDR3 extends over 14 amino acids. V lost 5 bases and J lost 4, with 14 bases in between. The germline CDR1 and CDR2 sequences are MNHEY and SVGEGT. The CDR3: CASSPRRLLYGYTF. The CDR3 DNA reads TGTGCCAGCAGTCCCCGCCGGCTGCTCTATGGCTACACCTTC.

This clonotype was seen only a few times. The V and J genes are TRBV12-3 or TRBV12-4 and TRBJ1-5; TRBD1 agrees at 7 bases. This CDR3 comprises 15 residues. V was pared by 6 bases and J by 6 bases, with 11 bases of the junction left unmatched. CDR3 sequence: CASSQDGTVRQPQHF. CDR3 DNA sequence: TGTGCCAGCAGCCAGGACGGGACAGTTCGTCAGCCCCAGCATTTT.

Only a few counts were recorded for this clonotype. V and J are TRBV5-5 and TRBJ1-1; a possible D gene is TRBD1 (6 bases). Germline V gene lookup returns CDR1 SGHKS and CDR2 YYEKEE (reference sequence). The CDR3 covers 14 residues. Trimming took 0 bases from V and 3 from J, leaving 9 bases between them. The CDR3 region has the DNA TGTGCCAGCAGCTTGGGGGGGCGGGACACTGAAGCTTTCTTT. Amino acids: CASSLGGRDTEAFF.

The V gene is TRBV5-5, the J gene TRBJ2-3; D not certain. CDR3 length equals 14 residues. Trimming removed 1 base from V and 2 bases from J, with 8 bases in between. Germline V lookup: CDR1 SGHKS, CDR2 YYEKEE (reference sequence). CDR3 in amino acids: CASSLPEHTDTQYF. CDR3 nucleotide sequence: TGTGCCAGCAGCTTGCCAGAGCACACAGATACGCAGTATTTT.

This clonotype has only a few counts. V and J are TRBV7-2 and TRBJ1-6; the match to TRBD1 covers 9 bases. Germline loops: CDR1 SGHTA, CDR2 FQGNSA. This CDR3 region has 15 residues. J lost 5 bases, V lost 3 bases, and 2 bases had no gene match. CDR3 sequence reads: CASSFDRGNNSPLHF. The CDR3 nucleotides are TGTGCCAGCAGCTTCGACAGGGGGAATAATTCACCCCTCCACTTT.

The rearrangement uses TRBV5-4 and TRBJ2-4; a weak D match, TRBD1 (7 bases). CDR1 and CDR2 from the germline V gene are SGHNT and YYREEE (reference sequence). This CDR3 region has 13 residues. Trimming removed 4 bases from V and 8 bases from J, with 13 bases in between. Written as DNA, the CDR3 is TGTGCCAGCAGCACCGGCAGGGGGGACATTCAGTACTTC. Translating it yields CASSTGRGDIQYF.

CDR3 nucleotides: TGTGCCAGTAGTCGTAATCAGGGCGCAGGGGCCAACGTCCTGACTTTC. Amino acids: CASSRNQGAGANVLTF. The chain combines TRBV19 with TRBJ2-6; perhaps TRBD1 as D (5 bases). Trimming stripped 5 bases from V and 4 bases from J, with 15 bases between. CDR1 and CDR2 from the germline V gene are LNHDA and SQIVND (reference sequence). CDR3 length equals 16 residues.

The chain carries TRBV5-4 and TRBJ2-3; D call uncertain. Trimming stripped 1 base from V and 6 bases from J, with 18 bases between. Germline V lookup: CDR1 SGHNT, CDR2 YYREEE (reference sequence). The CDR3 extends over 16 amino acids. CDR3 protein: CASSLSPSGVVDTQYF. CDR3 DNA: TGTGCCAGCAGCTTGAGCCCCTCTGGGGTTGTGGATACGCAGTATTTT.

In its sample, this clonotype was seen a few times. This rearrangement joins TRBV7-2 to TRBJ2-7; the D is unclear. Trimming took off 5 bases at V and 6 bases at J, with 14 bases between the two ends. CDR1 and CDR2 from the germline V gene are SGHTA and FQGNSA. CDR3 length equals 13 residues. The CDR3 region is CASSIGESGEQYV. The CDR3 nucleotides are TGTGCCAGCAGCATAGGCGAGTCTGGCGAGCAGTACGTC.

The table lists this clonotype with a few counts. The CDR3: CASRLTWGGLETQYF. The CDR3 nucleotides are TGTGCCAGCAGGCTGACATGGGGCGGGTTGGAGACCCAGTACTTC. The chain combines TRBV27 with TRBJ2-5, with D perhaps assigned TRBD1 or TRBD2 (5 bases each). Germline V gene lookup returns CDR1 MNHEY and CDR2 SMNVEV (reference sequence). V lost 6 bases and J lost 5, with 19 bases in between. This CDR3 comprises 15 residues.

The DNA of the CDR3 is TGCAGTGCTAGAGAACCGGTCGGGGAGCTGTTTTTT. It is translated as CSAREPVGELFF. This rearrangement joins TRBV20-1 to TRBJ2-2, with D uncertain. CDR3 size: 12 residues. The germline V and J ends were trimmed by 0 bases and 7 bases, with 6 bases remaining between them. Germline CDR1 and CDR2: DFQATT and SNEGSKA (reference sequence).

This chain connects TRBV7-8 to TRBJ2-1, with TRBD2 matching 14 bases. The J segment lost 7 bases and the V segment lost 4 bases, leaving 9 bases of the junction unmatched. The CDR3 is made up of 17 amino acids. Per the germline V gene, CDR1 is SGHVS and CDR2 is FQNEAQ. The CDR3 here is CASSSRGGTSGRNEQFF. CDR3 DNA sequence: TGTGCCAGCAGCTCCAGAGGGGGGACTAGCGGGAGAAATGAGCAGTTCTTC. Based on the CDR3 plus reference TRBV7-8 and TRBJ2-1, the full variable domain is GAGVSQSPRYKVAKRGQDVALRCDPISGHVSLFWYQQALGQGPEFLTYFQNEAQLDKSGLPSDRFFAERPEGSVSTLKIQRTQQEDSAVYLCASSSRGGTSGRNEQFFGPGTRLTVL.

This clonotype was picked up a small number of times. J is TRBJ2-3 and V is TRBV5-4; 8 bases agree with TRBD2. The CDR3 runs 17 residues. V gave up 0 bases and J gave up 2 bases; unmatched junction bases: 8. Germline V gene lookup returns CDR1 SGHNT and CDR2 YYREEE (reference sequence). CDR3 residues: CASSLGDPAGATDTQYF. The CDR3 DNA sequence: TGTGCCAGCAGCTTGGGGGACCCAGCGGGAGCCACAGATACGCAGTATTTT.

This clonotype was picked up one time. The rearrangement uses TRBV7-2 and TRBJ2-2; no firm D call. The germline V and J ends were trimmed by 5 bases and 5 bases, with 9 bases remaining between them. The CDR3 is 13 residues long. Germline V CDR1 and CDR2: SGHTA, FQGNSA. DNA of the CDR3: TGTGCCAGCAGCATAGGAGTAACCGGGGAGCTGTTTTTT. This encodes CASSIGVTGELFF.

This clonotype was counted only a few times. This sequence joins TRBV20-1 and TRBJ2-3, with 12 bases lining up with TRBD1. The V segment lost 6 bases and the J segment 7 bases; nucleotides outside the gene matches: 11. In germline, CDR1 is DFQATT, CDR2 SNEGSKA (reference sequence). The CDR3 is 15 residues long. The CDR3 loop is CSAGIRDRGLYTQYF. The CDR3 DNA is TGCAGTGCGGGAATCCGGGACAGGGGGCTTTATACGCAGTATTTT.

This chain uses TRBV12-5 with TRBJ1-5; TRBD1 aligns across 12 bases. The J segment lost 0 bases and the V segment lost 7 bases, leaving 7 bases of the junction unmatched. The CDR3 sequence is 17 residues long. Germline CDR1 is LGHNT and CDR2 is FRNRAP. The CDR3 spells CASAIPGQGASNQPQHF. CDR3 nucleotide sequence: TGTGCTAGTGCTATCCCGGGACAGGGGGCTAGCAATCAGCCCCAGCATTTT.

J is TRBJ2-1 and V is TRBV18; 14 bases fit TRBD2. Losses at the gene ends were 4 bases for V and 5 bases for J; bases not matched to a gene: 4. The CDR3 extends over 16 amino acids. Germline CDR1 and CDR2: KGHSH and LQKENI. CDR3 protein: CASSRGTSGSHNEQFF. DNA for the CDR3: TGTGCCAGCTCACGCGGGACTAGCGGGAGCCACAATGAGCAGTTCTTC.

The V and J genes are TRBV7-3 and TRBJ1-1, with D maybe TRBD1 (5 bases). Per the germline V gene, CDR1 is SGHTA and CDR2 is FQGTGA. V was clipped by 4 bases and J by 7 bases, with 10 bases between them. This CDR3 is 12 amino acids long. For the CDR3, the DNA is TGTGCCAGCAGCTACTTGGGGGGTGAAGCTTTCTTT. Translating gives CASSYLGGEAFF.

Only a few counts were recorded for this clonotype. The chain combines TRBV15 with TRBJ2-7; 13 bases map to TRBD2. The CDR3 loop spans 14 amino acids. CDR1 is LNHNV, CDR2 YYDKDF, per germline (reference sequence). The trim removed 5 bases at V and 9 bases at J, leaving 7 bases unmatched. The CDR3, as DNA: TGTGCCACCAGCCGAGGACTAGCGGGAGATCGGCAGTACGTC. Encoded protein: CATSRGLAGDRQYV.